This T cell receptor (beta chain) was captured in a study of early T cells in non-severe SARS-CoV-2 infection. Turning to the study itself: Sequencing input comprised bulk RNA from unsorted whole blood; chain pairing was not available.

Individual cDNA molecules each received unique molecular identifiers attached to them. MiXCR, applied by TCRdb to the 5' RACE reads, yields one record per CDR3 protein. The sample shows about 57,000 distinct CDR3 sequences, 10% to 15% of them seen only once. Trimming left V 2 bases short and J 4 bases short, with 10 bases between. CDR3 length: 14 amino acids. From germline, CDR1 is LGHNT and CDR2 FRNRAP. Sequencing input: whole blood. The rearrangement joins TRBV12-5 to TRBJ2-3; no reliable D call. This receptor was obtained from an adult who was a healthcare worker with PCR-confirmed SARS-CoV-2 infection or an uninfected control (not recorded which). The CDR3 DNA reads TGTGCTAGTGGTTTGTCCCCTAGGTCAGATACGCAGTATTTT. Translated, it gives CASGLSPRSDTQYF.